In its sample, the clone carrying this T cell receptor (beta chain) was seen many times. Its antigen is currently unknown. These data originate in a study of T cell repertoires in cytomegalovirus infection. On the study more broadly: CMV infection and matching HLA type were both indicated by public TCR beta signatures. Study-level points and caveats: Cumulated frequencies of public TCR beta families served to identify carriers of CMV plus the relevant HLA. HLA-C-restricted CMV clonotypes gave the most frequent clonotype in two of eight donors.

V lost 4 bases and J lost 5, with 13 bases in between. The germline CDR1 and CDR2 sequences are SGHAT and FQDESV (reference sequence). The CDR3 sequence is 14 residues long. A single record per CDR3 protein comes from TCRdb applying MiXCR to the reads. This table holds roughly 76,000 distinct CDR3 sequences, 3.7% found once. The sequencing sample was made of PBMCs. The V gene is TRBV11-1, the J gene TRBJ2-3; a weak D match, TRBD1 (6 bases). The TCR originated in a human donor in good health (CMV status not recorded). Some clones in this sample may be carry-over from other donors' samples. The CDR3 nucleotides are TGTGCCAGCAGCTACCTACAGGGTAAAGATACGCAGTATTTT. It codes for CASSYLQGKDTQYF.